Following are 14 T cell receptor beta chains from one sample sequenced in a study of blood T cell repertoires in COVID-19. Clones were sequenced by immunoSEQ multiplex PCR, and TCRdb holds only the in-frame ones, with some missing. The sample has under 200,000 clones, 86% seen once. The sequenced sample consisted of peripheral blood. The receptor set was obtained from a woman aged 55-70 years with COVID-19, enrolled during active disease.

V usage is TRBV5-6 and J usage is TRBJ1-5; 8 bases agree with TRBD1. J lost 3 bases, V lost 4 bases, and 3 bases had no gene match. The V gene's germline CDR1 is SGHDT and CDR2 YYEEEE. The CDR3 length is 14 residues. The CDR3 reads CASSQGQANQPQHF. The CDR3 coding sequence is TGTGCCAGCAGCCAGGGACAGGCCAATCAGCCCCAGCATTTT.

J is TRBJ2-7 and V is TRBV11-2, with TRBD1 matching 10 bases. The CDR3 totals 15 residues. V was clipped by 1 base and J by 7 bases; unmatched bases: 7. Germline loops: CDR1 SGHAT, CDR2 FQNNGV. Written as DNA, the CDR3 is TGTGCCAGCAGCTTAGTCGGGACAGGGGAAGGGGAGCAGTACTTC. Its translation is CASSLVGTGEGEQYF.

The rearrangement joins TRBV7-2 to TRBJ2-1; 9 bases map to TRBD2. The CDR3 contains 13 residues. Losses at the gene ends were 7 bases for V and 7 bases for J; bases not matched to a gene: 5. The germline V gene encodes CDR1 SGHTA and CDR2 FQGNSA. This CDR3 reads CASTAGGGNEQFF. CDR3 DNA: TGTGCCAGCACAGCGGGAGGCGGGAATGAGCAGTTCTTC.

The chain links TRBV2 to TRBJ2-7, with 9 bases aligning to TRBD1. CDR3 size: 15 residues. The V and J ends lost 1 base and 0 bases, in that order; junction bases with no gene match: 1. CDR1 and CDR2 (germline): SNHLY, FYNNEI. The CDR3 DNA follows: TGTGCCAGCAGTGAAGAGGGACAGGGCTCCTACGAGCAGTACTTC. Protein product: CASSEEGQGSYEQYF.

This clone is a singleton in its sample. The chain joins TRBV7-2 to TRBJ2-1, with D unresolved. There are 12 residues in the CDR3. V gave up 5 bases and J gave up 10 bases, with 12 bases separating them. In germline, CDR1 is SGHTA, CDR2 FQGNSA. The CDR3 loop is CASSRAGVEQFF. In DNA, the CDR3 is TGTGCCAGCAGCCGAGCCGGAGTCGAGCAGTTCTTC.

The gene calls are TRBV11-3 and TRBJ2-5, with 8 bases fitting TRBD2. V lost 1 base to trimming and J lost 0 bases; unmatched junction nucleotides: 7. This CDR3 contains 17 residues. Germline assignment: CDR1 SGHNT and CDR2 YENEEA. The CDR3: CASSLVRSGRNQETQYF. CDR3 coding DNA: TGTGCCAGCAGCTTAGTCAGGAGCGGGAGAAACCAAGAGACCCAGTACTTC.

The rearrangement joins TRBV4-1 to TRBJ1-5; TRBD1 matches at 8 bases. Trimming removed 2 bases from V and 8 bases from J; junction bases left unmatched: 11. The CDR3 is 16 amino acids. The V gene's germline CDR1 is MGHRA and CDR2 YSYEKL. This CDR3 reads CASSQRQGLAAEPQHF. Written as DNA, the CDR3 is TGCGCCAGCAGCCAAAGACAGGGGTTGGCGGCTGAGCCCCAGCATTTT.

V usage is TRBV6-5 and J usage is TRBJ2-7, with 9 bases fitting TRBD1. V lost 10 bases to trimming and J lost 3 bases; unmatched junction nucleotides: 13. Per the germline V gene, CDR1 is MNHEY and CDR2 is SVGAGI. CDR3 length equals 15 residues. In DNA form, the CDR3 reads TGTGCCACCTCTACCGGGACAGGGCTGCTCTACGAGCAGTACTTC. This encodes CATSTGTGLLYEQYF.

V is TRBV19 and J is TRBJ2-7; 7 bases map to TRBD2. Per germline, CDR1 LNHDA and CDR2 SQIVND (reference sequence). With V trimmed by 1 base and J by 3 bases, 3 bases remained unmatched. The CDR3 is made up of 14 amino acids. CDR3 sequence (DNA): TGTGCCAGTAGTATAGGGGAGGGGATCTACGAGCAGTACTTC. It translates to CASSIGEGIYEQYF.

This clone came up a few times. The chain joins TRBV29-1 to TRBJ1-2; TRBD1 aligns across 12 bases. Germline CDR1 reads SQVTM; CDR2 reads ANQGSEA. Trimming removed 4 bases from V and 5 bases from J; junction bases left unmatched: 2. The CDR3 consists of 13 residues. The CDR3, as DNA: TGCAGCGTTGCGGGACAGGGGGCATATGGCTACACCTTC. It codes for CSVAGQGAYGYTF.

The V and J genes are TRBV12-5 and TRBJ2-1, with 12 bases that match TRBD2. Germline V gives CDR1 LGHNT, CDR2 FRNRAP. V was clipped by 5 bases and J by 7 bases; unmatched bases: 6. This CDR3 has 15 amino acids. The CDR3 bases are TGTGCTAGTGGTCTTCTAGCGGGAGGGCCAAATGAGCAGTTCTTC. As protein: CASGLLAGGPNEQFF.

The chain joins TRBV7-2 to TRBJ2-7; TRBD2 agrees at 11 bases. The ends lost 4 bases at V and 4 bases at J; junction bases unmatched: 9. Germline V lookup: CDR1 SGHTA, CDR2 FQGNSA. This CDR3 is 16 amino acids long. The CDR3 region has the DNA TGTGCCAGCAGCTCCGCCGGGGGACTAGCGGAATACGAGCAGTACTTC. This translates into CASSSAGGLAEYEQYF.

The chain couples TRBV5-1 to TRBJ2-7; 11 bases map to TRBD2. The V and J ends lost 0 bases and 1 base, in that order; junction bases with no gene match: 9. This CDR3 has 18 amino acids. The germline CDR1 and CDR2 sequences are SGHRS and YFSETQ. The CDR3 coding sequence is TGCGCCAGCAGCTTGGCCAAGGGACTAGCGGTCACTTCCTACGAGCAGTACTTC. It specifies CASSLAKGLAVTSYEQYF.

This clone was detected only once. J is TRBJ2-3 and V is TRBV30, with D possibly matching TRBD2 (6 bases). Trimming left V 3 bases short and J 1 base short, with 11 bases between. Germline assignment: CDR1 GTSNPN and CDR2 SVGIG (reference sequence). CDR3 length: 14 residues. The CDR3 sequence is CAWRKLAGTDTQYF. The CDR3 DNA reads TGTGCCTGGAGAAAGTTAGCGGGCACAGATACGCAGTATTTT.